These 18 T cell receptor beta chains were sequenced from one sample in a study of beta chain features in type 1 diabetes. Study results and caveats: Type 1 diabetes patients had TCRB CDR3s that were shorter (moderately but significantly so) in all four CD4+ subsets.

Sequenced material consisted of expressed TCRB transcripts (all of the isolated RNA was reverse transcribed). TCRdb's copy holds only in-frame clones and misses some; the assay was immunoSEQ multiplex PCR. The repertoire holds about 280,000 clones, with about 15% as singletons. These receptors have no known antigen. The sequencing input was naive CD4+ T cells from blood. Receptor source: a man between 18 and 29 years old with type 1 diabetes.

This clone appeared a few times. The V and J genes are TRBV11-2 and TRBJ2-2; D might be TRBD2 (6 bases). CDR1 is SGHAT, CDR2 FQNNGV, per germline. The CDR3 contains 16 residues. The ends were cut back, 1 base at V and 0 bases at J, with 9 bases in the middle. Here the CDR3 DNA reads TGTGCCAGCAGCTTAGGGAGGGAGTCGAACACCGGGGAGCTGTTTTTT. Translated, it gives CASSLGRESNTGELFF.

This chain connects TRBV5-4 to TRBJ2-3, with a tentative D call TRBD1 (6 bases). V dropped 4 bases and J dropped 3 bases, with 18 bases sitting between them. The CDR3 is 16 residues long. Per the germline V gene, CDR1 is SGHNT and CDR2 is YYREEE (reference sequence). CDR3 nucleotides: TGTGCCAGCAGCCCGGATTCAGGGGTAGCAACAGATACGCAGTATTTT. This encodes CASSPDSGVATDTQYF. Full variable domain (rest looked up from reference TRBV5-4 and TRBJ2-3): ETGVTQSPTHLIKTRGQQVTLRCSSQSGHNTVSWYQQALGQGPQFIFQYYREEENGRGNFPPRFSGLQFPNYSSELNVNALELDDSALYLCASSPDSGVATDTQYFGPGTRLTVL.

This clone was seen more than once but under ten times. The chain recombines TRBV9 with TRBJ2-7; weak D call: TRBD1 (5 bases). Germline CDR1 SGDLS, CDR2 YYNGEE. V dropped 4 bases and J dropped 6 bases, with 17 bases sitting between them. The CDR3 runs 14 residues. The CDR3 reads CASSPTANRGEQYF. The CDR3 DNA follows: TGTGCCAGCAGCCCAACAGCCAATAGGGGCGAGCAGTACTTC.

This sequence joins TRBV30 and TRBJ2-2, with TRBD2 matching over 10 bases. Per the germline V gene, CDR1 is GTSNPN and CDR2 is SVGIG (reference sequence). After removal of 3 bases from V and 4 bases from J, the junction contained 2 bases not matched to a gene. There are 14 residues in the CDR3. The DNA for the CDR3 is TGTGCCTGGAGAGCGGGAGGGAGCACCGGGGAGCTGTTTTTT. Its translation is CAWRAGGSTGELFF.

Comment on this clone: This sample also contains other DNA sequences that code for the same CDR3. V usage is TRBV28 and J usage is TRBJ2-3; 10 bases are shared with TRBD2. This CDR3 is built from 14 residues. Germline V CDR1 and CDR2: MDHEN, SYDVKM. The J segment lost 3 bases and the V segment lost 5 bases, leaving 2 bases of the junction unmatched. The CDR3 region has the DNA TGTGCCAGCAGTCCAGCGGGAGGGACAGATACGCAGTATTTT. Translating gives CASSPAGGTDTQYF.

In this sample, this clone turned up a few times. Distinct nucleotide sequences in the sample also encode this CDR3. The chain combines TRBV7-9 with TRBJ1-2; perhaps TRBD1 as D (5 bases). Per germline, CDR1 SEHNR and CDR2 FQNEAQ (reference sequence). The CDR3 has 13 residues. V was shortened by 1 base and J by 3 bases, with 6 bases between the two germline ends. The CDR3 DNA follows: TGTGCCAGCAGCTTAGGGGGGGACTATGGCTACACCTTC. Its protein is CASSLGGDYGYTF.

The rearrangement joins TRBV29-1 to TRBJ2-5; a weak D match, TRBD2 (7 bases). The CDR3 spans 13 residues. With 2 bases removed from V and 5 bases from J, the gap between germline ends came to 12 bases. Germline V gene data show CDR1 as SQVTM and CDR2 as ANQGSEA. The CDR3 DNA follows: TGCAGCGTTGAATTTGGGAGGGGGGAGACCCAGTACTTC. Its protein product is CSVEFGRGETQYF.

This clone was counted between two and nine times. The rearrangement uses TRBV11-2 and TRBJ2-5; 7 nucleotides match TRBD1. The CDR3 is made up of 15 amino acids. J lost 5 bases, V lost 2 bases, and 8 bases had no gene match. The germline V gene has CDR1 SGHAT and CDR2 FQNNGV. The CDR3 DNA reads as TGTGCCAGCAGCTTAATGACAGGGCACGGGGAGACCCAGTACTTC. Translated: CASSLMTGHGETQYF.

This clone occurred a few times. The chain has TRBV7-2 and TRBJ2-1; D is uncertain. Germline CDR1 SGHTA, CDR2 FQGNSA. This CDR3 has 13 amino acids. Trimming removed 5 bases from V and 5 bases from J, with 10 bases in between. CDR3: CASSTYVDNEQFF. The CDR3 coding sequence is TGTGCCAGCAGCACTTATGTCGACAATGAGCAGTTCTTC.

Concerning this clone itself: Other nucleotide sequences in the sample specify the same CDR3. The V call is TRBV7-2, the J call TRBJ2-1, with D uncertain. Per the germline V gene, CDR1 is SGHTA and CDR2 is FQGNSA. CDR3 length: 13 residues. Trimming left V 5 bases short and J 0 bases short, with 5 bases between. The CDR3 is CASSGSSYNEQFF. Written as DNA, the CDR3 is TGTGCCAGCAGCGGCAGCTCCTACAATGAGCAGTTCTTC.

This clone was seen a few times. The chain links TRBV5-1 to TRBJ2-5, with D perhaps TRBD2 (5 bases). Germline CDR1 is SGHRS and CDR2 is YFSETQ. This CDR3 has 13 residues. Trimming left V 6 bases short and J 5 bases short, with 14 bases between. CDR3 sequence: CASTVGVGETQYF. The CDR3 coding sequence is TGCGCCAGCACTGTGGGAGTTGGGGAGACCCAGTACTTC.

The chain recombines TRBV7-8 with TRBJ1-2, with D unclear. With 4 bases removed from V and 7 bases from J, the gap between germline ends came to 13 bases. The CDR3 length is 13 residues. Germline lookup yields CDR1 SGHVS and CDR2 FQNEAQ. DNA of the CDR3: TGTGCCAGCAGCTGGGAGGGTTTCGGTGGCTACACCTTC. The encoded protein is CASSWEGFGGYTF.

CDR3 in amino acids: CASSKAPGTASTDTQYF. The CDR3 nucleotides read TGTGCCAGTAGTAAAGCCCCCGGGACTGCTAGCACAGATACGCAGTATTTT. The genes are TRBV19 and TRBJ2-3; D may be TRBD2 (6 bases). V was shortened by 4 bases and J by 0 bases, with 17 bases between the two germline ends. The CDR3 is made up of 17 amino acids. Germline loops: CDR1 LNHDA, CDR2 SQIVND (reference sequence).

This clone was counted between two and nine times. This rearrangement joins TRBV2 to TRBJ2-7, with 8 bases identical to TRBD1. This CDR3 spans 13 amino acids. Trimming at V came to 4 bases and at J to 7 bases, leaving 6 bases not matched to a gene. Germline V gives CDR1 SNHLY, CDR2 FYNNEI. The chain's CDR3 is CASSAGQVLEQYF. CDR3 coding DNA: TGTGCCAGCAGTGCGGGACAGGTCTTGGAGCAGTACTTC.

This chain uses TRBV5-1 with TRBJ2-5, with D unclear. The ends were cut back, 4 bases at V and 1 base at J, with 17 bases in the middle. The CDR3 covers 16 residues. CDR1 and CDR2 (germline): SGHRS, YFSETQ. This chain's CDR3 is CASSTRKPNSQETQYF. CDR3 DNA sequence: TGCGCCAGCAGCACCAGAAAACCTAACAGCCAAGAGACCCAGTACTTC.

V and J are TRBV5-1 and TRBJ2-2, with 10 bases aligning to TRBD2. The length of the CDR3 is 15 residues. The V and J ends lost 4 bases and 6 bases, in that order; junction bases with no gene match: 6. Per germline, CDR1 SGHRS and CDR2 YFSETQ. The CDR3 sequence is CASSPGTSAAGELFF. As DNA, the CDR3 is TGCGCCAGCAGCCCTGGGACTAGCGCCGCCGGGGAGCTGTTTTTT.

The chain uses TRBV29-1 and TRBJ2-1, with 7 bases matching TRBD2. V shed 4 bases and J 4 bases; nucleotides not matched to a gene: 4. CDR1 and CDR2 from the germline V gene are SQVTM and ANQGSEA. The CDR3 totals 13 residues. CDR3 sequence reads: CSVGGSAYNEQFF. Written as DNA, the CDR3 is TGCAGCGTTGGCGGGAGCGCTTACAATGAGCAGTTCTTC.

A few counts support this clone. The gene calls are TRBV19 and TRBJ2-1, with D unresolved. The CDR3 has 12 amino acids. Per the germline V gene, CDR1 is LNHDA and CDR2 is SQIVND (reference sequence). Deletions cut 4 bases from V and 7 bases from J, with 8 bases between. This CDR3 reads CASSSGSNEQFF. The CDR3 nucleotides are TGTGCCAGTAGTAGCGGATCGAATGAGCAGTTCTTC.